The 27 T cell receptor beta chains presented below share a single source sample, sequenced in a study of blood T cell repertoires in COVID-19. TCRdb's copy holds only in-frame clones and misses some; the assay was immunoSEQ multiplex PCR. The sample lists about 140,000 clones; roughly 85% were seen once. Sequencing was performed on peripheral blood. The source is a man in his fifties or sixties with acute or convalescent COVID-19.

The rearrangement joins TRBV6-6 to TRBJ1-2; D is perhaps TRBD1 (6 bases). Per the germline V gene, CDR1 is MNHNY and CDR2 is SVGAGI (reference sequence). CDR3 size: 12 residues. V lost 5 bases, J lost 4 bases, and 8 bases lay in between. Here the CDR3 DNA reads TGTGCCAGCAGTGAGGACAGCTATGGCTACACCTTC. This sequence encodes CASSEDSYGYTF.

CDR3 sequence: CASKPPGGPLHF. CDR3 DNA: TGTGCCAGCAAGCCGCCTGGAGGACCCCTCCACTTT. This chain joins TRBV6-5 and TRBJ1-6; D is uncertain. The germline V gene has CDR1 MNHEY and CDR2 SVGAGI. V lost 7 bases, J lost 12 bases, and 13 bases lay in between. The CDR3 length is 12 residues.

The V gene is TRBV19, the J gene TRBJ2-1; TRBD2 agrees at 10 bases. Germline V gene data show CDR1 as LNHDA and CDR2 as SQIVND (reference sequence). The trim removed 6 bases at V and 4 bases at J, leaving 6 bases unmatched. The CDR3 has 15 amino acids. This chain's CDR3 is CASRSGTSAYNEQFF. In nucleotides, the CDR3 is TGTGCCAGTAGATCCGGGACTAGCGCTTACAATGAGCAGTTCTTC.

This clone has only a few counts. This chain connects TRBV11-2 to TRBJ2-3; TRBD2 might be the D (7 bases). Germline CDR1 SGHAT, CDR2 FQNNGV. Trimming took 7 bases from V and 2 from J, leaving 22 bases between them. The CDR3 sequence is 17 residues long. CDR3 sequence reads: CASTLRTGGRFTDTQYF. CDR3 DNA sequence: TGTGCCAGCACCCTAAGGACCGGGGGGCGCTTCACAGATACGCAGTATTTT. Full variable domain (remainder filled in from reference TRBV11-2 and TRBJ2-3): EAGVAQSPRYKIIEKRQSVAFWCNPISGHATLYWYQQILGQGPKLLIQFQNNGVVDDSQLPKDRFSAERLKGVDSTLKIQPAKLEDSAVYLCASTLRTGGRFTDTQYFGPGTRLTVL.

The genes are TRBV5-6 and TRBJ1-2; 9 bases line up with TRBD1. Trimming removed 2 bases from V and 4 bases from J; junction bases left unmatched: 3. Germline V gene lookup returns CDR1 SGHDT and CDR2 YYEEEE. The CDR3 contains 14 residues. The CDR3 region has the DNA TGTGCCAGCAGCTTAGGGGACAGGGCCTATGGCTACACCTTC. Its translation: CASSLGDRAYGYTF. Filled out from reference TRBV5-6 and TRBJ1-2, the complete variable domain reads DAGVTQSPTHLIKTRGQQVTLRCSPKSGHDTVSWYQQALGQGPQFIFQYYEEEERQRGNFPDRFSGHQFPNYSSELNVNALLLGDSALYLCASSLGDRAYGYTFGSGTRLTVV.

This rearrangement joins TRBV28 to TRBJ2-5; 9 bases align to TRBD1. Unmatched junction bases numbered 10, after V lost 6 bases and J lost 2 bases. This CDR3 contains 16 residues. Germline V CDR1 and CDR2: MDHEN, SYDVKM. The CDR3 coding sequence is TGTGCCAGCAGCCCCCTGGGACAGGGCCTACAAGAGACCCAGTACTTC. Translating gives CASSPLGQGLQETQYF.

This chain links TRBV7-3 with TRBJ2-1, with TRBD2 as a possible D gene (6 bases). Germline loops: CDR1 SGHTA, CDR2 FQGTGA. The CDR3 consists of 15 residues. Trimming stripped 5 bases from V and 0 bases from J, with 11 bases between. The DNA for the CDR3 is TGTGCCAGCAGCCGCGCGGGGACCTCCTACAATGAGCAGTTCTTC. This encodes CASSRAGTSYNEQFF.

This clone was seen more than once but under ten times. The rearrangement joins TRBV2 to TRBJ1-3; D gene unclear. The germline V and J ends were trimmed by 11 bases and 0 bases, with 11 bases remaining between them. In germline, CDR1 is SNHLY, CDR2 FYNNEI. The CDR3 is 13 residues long. CDR3 loop: CAREVSSGNTIYF. In DNA form, the CDR3 reads TGTGCCCGGGAGGTGAGCTCTGGAAACACCATATATTTT.

There are a few counts of this clone. V is TRBV5-4 and J is TRBJ1-6, with 10 bases that match TRBD1. The CDR3 extends over 17 amino acids. V gave up 4 bases and J gave up 8 bases; unmatched junction bases: 12. Germline V gene sequence: CDR1 SGHNT, CDR2 YYREEE (reference sequence). As DNA, the CDR3 is TGTGCCAGCAGCCTCGACAGGGGGCGCAGAGGTTATTCACCCCTCCACTTT. Amino acids: CASSLDRGRRGYSPLHF.

The rearrangement joins TRBV3-1 (or the pseudogene TRBV3-2) to TRBJ2-7; tentative D call: TRBD2 (6 bases). Germline values: CDR1 LGHDT, CDR2 YNNKEL (reference sequence). The V end was cut by 4 bases, the J end by 3 bases, with 7 bases between. The CDR3 totals 12 residues. CDR3 sequence: CASSPGGYEQYF. The CDR3 DNA reads TGTGCCAGCAGCCCCGGGGGCTACGAGCAGTACTTC.

The chain employs TRBV7-3 and TRBJ1-1; D not resolved. Germline V gene sequence: CDR1 SGHTA, CDR2 FQGTGA. With 0 bases removed from V and 3 bases from J, the gap between germline ends came to 5 bases. The CDR3 totals 13 residues. Here the CDR3 DNA reads TGTGCCAGCAGCTTAACGGCAGACACTGAAGCTTTCTTT. Its translation: CASSLTADTEAFF.

V and J are TRBV6-5 and TRBJ1-1; 11 nucleotides match TRBD1. V lost 6 bases and J lost 10; bases outside the gene matches: 10. The CDR3 consists of 14 residues. Germline V gene lookup returns CDR1 MNHEY and CDR2 SVGAGI. CDR3 nucleotides: TGTGCCAGCAGACAAGGACAGGGGGCGCTTCGAGCTTTCTTT. Translation: CASRQGQGALRAFF.

This chain joins TRBV18 and TRBJ2-2; weak D call: TRBD1 (6 bases). Trimming cost V 4 bases and J 3 bases, with 15 bases left between them. Germline-derived CDR1 and CDR2 are KGHSH and LQKENI. This CDR3 has 16 amino acids. CDR3 DNA sequence: TGTGCCAGCTCACTTACGGCAGGGGCACACACCGGGGAGCTGTTTTTT. This sequence encodes CASSLTAGAHTGELFF.

This chain connects TRBV29-1 to TRBJ1-3; D not certain. Deletions cut 3 bases from V and 2 bases from J, with 11 bases between. The CDR3 consists of 14 residues. Germline assignment: CDR1 SQVTM and CDR2 ANQGSEA. Here the CDR3 DNA reads TGCAGCGTTGAGAGGAGGGAAGCTGGAAACACCATATATTTT. Its translation is CSVERREAGNTIYF.

This chain uses TRBV11-3 with TRBJ2-1; 11 bases line up with TRBD2. There are 16 residues in the CDR3. Germline CDR1 and CDR2: SGHNT and YENEEA. V lost 5 bases, J lost 3 bases, and 6 bases stayed unmatched. This CDR3 is CASSPRLAGLYNEQFF. The CDR3, as DNA: TGTGCCAGCAGCCCCCGACTAGCGGGACTCTACAATGAGCAGTTCTTC. Supplemented by reference TRBV11-3 and TRBJ2-1, the full variable domain reads EAGVVQSPRYKIIEKKQPVAFWCNPISGHNTLYWYLQNLGQGPELLIRYENEEAVDDSQLPKDRFSAERLKGVDSTLKIQPAELGDSAVYLCASSPRLAGLYNEQFFGPGTRLTVL.

The chain carries TRBV30 and TRBJ1-1; TRBD1 matches 12 bases. CDR1 is GTSNPN, CDR2 SVGIG, per germline (reference sequence). Trimming cost V 2 bases and J 3 bases; bases outside gene matches: 7. The length of the CDR3 is 16 residues. The CDR3 is CAWSPGTGGMDTEAFF. As DNA, the CDR3 is TGTGCCTGGAGTCCAGGGACAGGGGGCATGGACACTGAAGCTTTCTTT.

The chain combines TRBV27 with TRBJ2-1, with TRBD2 identical over 10 bases. The junction had 6 bases not matched to a gene; V was cut back by 6 bases and J by 4 bases. Looked up from germline, CDR1 is MNHEY and CDR2 is SMNVEV (reference sequence). The CDR3 has 15 amino acids. CDR3 nucleotide sequence: TGTGCCAGCAGCCTCGGAGCGGGAGGGTACAATGAGCAGTTCTTC. The encoded protein is CASSLGAGGYNEQFF.

The genes are TRBV5-4 and TRBJ2-2; 10 bases line up with TRBD1. The germline CDR1 and CDR2 sequences are SGHNT and YYREEE (reference sequence). The trim removed 3 bases at V and 3 bases at J, leaving 2 bases unmatched. The CDR3 is made up of 15 amino acids. In nucleotides, the CDR3 is TGTGCCAGCAGCTGGGACAGGGGATACACCGGGGAGCTGTTTTTT. As protein: CASSWDRGYTGELFF. The whole variable domain, remainder taken from reference TRBV5-4 and TRBJ2-2, is ETGVTQSPTHLIKTRGQQVTLRCSSQSGHNTVSWYQQALGQGPQFIFQYYREEENGRGNFPPRFSGLQFPNYSSELNVNALELDDSALYLCASSWDRGYTGELFFGEGSRLTVL.

The rearrangement joins TRBV6-5 to TRBJ1-6; D not resolved. V was cut by 6 bases and J by 6 bases, with 6 bases left in between. From germline, CDR1 is MNHEY and CDR2 SVGAGI. CDR3 length equals 12 residues. Here the CDR3 reads CASRTFNSPLHF. The CDR3, as DNA: TGTGCCAGCAGGACATTTAATTCACCCCTCCACTTT.

This chain connects TRBV6-5 to TRBJ1-1; tentatively, D is TRBD1 (5 bases). The CDR3 length is 15 residues. Germline loops: CDR1 MNHEY, CDR2 SVGAGI. V lost 2 bases, J lost 2 bases, and 12 bases lay in between. CDR3 coding DNA: TGTGCCAGCAGTTACCTCCACGACAGTAACACTGAAGCTTTCTTT. It yields the protein CASSYLHDSNTEAFF.

V and J are TRBV19 and TRBJ2-7, with 8 bases fitting TRBD1. V shed 2 bases and J 5 bases; nucleotides not matched to a gene: 2. CDR1 is LNHDA, CDR2 SQIVND, per germline (reference sequence). The CDR3 runs 13 residues. The CDR3 protein is CASSIQGADEQYF. Here the CDR3 DNA reads TGTGCCAGTAGTATACAGGGGGCGGACGAGCAGTACTTC.

Note on this clone: A junction boundary mismatches the germline segment, possibly from a read error. The genes are TRBV7-7 and TRBJ1-1, with 7 nucleotides matching TRBD1. The CDR3 has 13 amino acids. Per germline, CDR1 SSHAT and CDR2 FNYEAQ (reference sequence). The CDR3 reads CASSLEEGARAFF. CDR3 sequence (DNA): TGTGCTAGCAGCTTAGAGGAGGGGGCGCGAGCTTTCTTT. Using reference TRBV7-7 and TRBJ1-1 for the parts outside the CDR3, the full variable domain is GAGVSQSPRYKVTKRGQDVTLRCDPISSHATLYWYQQALGQGPEFLTYFNYEAQPDKSGLPSDRFSAERPEGSISTLTIQRTEQRDSAMYRCASSLEEGARAFFGQGTRLTVV.

In DNA form, the CDR3 reads TGTGCCAGCAGCTTAACAGTGACAGGGAGTATGTACGAGCAGTACTTC. Translation gives CASSLTVTGSMYEQYF. The genes are TRBV11-2 and TRBJ2-7; 7 bases line up with TRBD1. Germline assignment: CDR1 SGHAT and CDR2 FQNNGV. J lost 4 bases, V lost 2 bases, and 11 bases had no gene match. This CDR3 contains 16 residues.

The chain joins TRBV5-5 to TRBJ1-4; D may be TRBD1 (5 bases). With 0 bases removed from V and 0 bases from J, the gap between germline ends came to 12 bases. The CDR3 contains 17 residues. Germline V gene lookup returns CDR1 SGHKS and CDR2 YYEKEE (reference sequence). The CDR3 is CASSLVGAGATNEKLFF. Here the CDR3 DNA reads TGTGCCAGCAGCTTGGTAGGGGCTGGGGCAACTAATGAAAAACTGTTTTTT.

V and J are TRBV19 and TRBJ2-7; D may be TRBD1 (6 bases). Germline CDR1 is LNHDA and CDR2 is SQIVND (reference sequence). The CDR3 totals 14 residues. With 6 bases removed from V and 7 bases from J, the gap between germline ends came to 19 bases. The CDR3 sequence: CASSLGTHSLEQYF. The CDR3, as DNA: TGTGCCAGTAGCCTCGGGACACATTCCTTGGAGCAGTACTTC.

The chain employs TRBV5-8 and TRBJ2-5; a weak D match, TRBD2 (6 bases). The CDR3 loop spans 15 amino acids. Germline loops: CDR1 SGHTS, CDR2 YDEGEE. V was trimmed by 3 bases and J by 5 bases, leaving 17 bases between them. For the CDR3, the DNA is TGTGCCAGCAGCTCCCGTGGGGGAGCGGGTGAGACCCAGTACTTC. It is translated as CASSSRGGAGETQYF.

Here the CDR3 reads CASSQLVDTQYF. Here the CDR3 DNA reads TGTGCCAGCAGCCAACTAGTGGATACGCAGTATTTT. The V call is TRBV3-1 (or the pseudogene TRBV3-2), the J call TRBJ2-3; no reliable D call. The CDR3 contains 12 residues. V lost 2 bases and J lost 6, with 6 bases in between. The germline V gene encodes CDR1 LGHDT and CDR2 YNNKEL (reference sequence).